This TCR beta chain was sequenced in a study of blood T cell repertoires in COVID-19. Study background: Acute-phase and convalescent COVID-19 samples originated in the United States, Italy and Spain. T cells, B-cell-depleted T cells, or PBMCs provided the cDNA or gDNA that served as material.

The germline gives CDR1 MDHEN, CDR2 SYDVKM. Trimming took 7 bases from V and 9 from J; bases not matched to a gene: 6. This CDR3 comprises 12 residues. In the original workflow: Scientists estimated how many nucleated cells there were by amplifying reference gene primers. TCRdb's table, derived via immunoSEQ multiplex PCR, lists solely in-frame clones and lacks some. V, J and clone size are taken as reported in that table, and D and trimming were inferred from the DNA itself. This table holds 110,000 to 150,000 clones, about 88% found once. The rearrangement joins TRBV28 to TRBJ2-3; 8 nucleotides agree with TRBD1. The TCR was taken from a human donor in a cohort sampled during active COVID-19. The sequenced sample was peripheral blood. CDR3 region: CASNQGALTQYF. The CDR3 DNA reads as TGTGCCAGCAACCAGGGGGCGCTCACGCAGTATTTT.